This T cell receptor (beta chain) was obtained from a study of T cell changes during pregnancy in multiple sclerosis (dated by TCRdb to about 2019). Some background on the complete study: The study examined how the T cell repertoire changed over the course of pregnancy in women with multiple sclerosis.

According to the germline V gene (reference sequence), CDR1 reads SEHNR and CDR2 reads FQNEAQ. Taken from cysteine to phenylalanine, the CDR3 has 14 residues. Left in the record is the CDR3 DNA by itself, 42 bases read in frame from the first base. Trimming leaves V shorter by 10 bases and J shorter by 5 bases, with the junction holding 11 bases beyond the gene matches. The library was obtained by the immunoSEQ multiplex PCR assay. TCRdb carries this immuneACCESS record with in-frame sequences only. Its versions omit some clonotypes, under half of them owing to an unresolved V gene in the studies checked, with the rest unexplained. In all, the sample holds 38,000 or so clones, and 80% to 95% of those were seen once. The biggest ten clones account for around 0.45% of the sample. Worth noting for this clone: Its recognized antigen is unknown. No base qualities exist here, and no much larger clone lies one base off it.

The rearrangement joined TRBV7-9 to TRBJ2-5, with TRBD2 identical over 9 junction bases. This material consisted of CD4+ T cells from peripheral blood mononuclear cells, taken in the third trimester of pregnancy. This receptor was identified in a female donor with multiple sclerosis, enrolled in a pregnancy study. The CDR3 amino acid sequence is: CATHPGLALETQYF. The nucleotide sequence is given as TGTGCCACCCACCCGGGACTAGCACTGGAGACCCAGTACTTC.